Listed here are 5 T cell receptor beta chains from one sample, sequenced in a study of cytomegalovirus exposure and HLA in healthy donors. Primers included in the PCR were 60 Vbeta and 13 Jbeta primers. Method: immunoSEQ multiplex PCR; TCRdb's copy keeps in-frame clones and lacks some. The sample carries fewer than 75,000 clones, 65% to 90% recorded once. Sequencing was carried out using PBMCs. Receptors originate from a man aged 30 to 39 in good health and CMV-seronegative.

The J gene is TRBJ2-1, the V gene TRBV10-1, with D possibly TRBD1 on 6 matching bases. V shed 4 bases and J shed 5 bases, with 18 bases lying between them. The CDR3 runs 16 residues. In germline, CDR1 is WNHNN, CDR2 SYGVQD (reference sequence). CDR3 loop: CASSGNRVPTDNEQFF. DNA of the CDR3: TGCGCCAGCAGTGGCAACAGGGTCCCAACAGACAATGAGCAGTTCTTC.

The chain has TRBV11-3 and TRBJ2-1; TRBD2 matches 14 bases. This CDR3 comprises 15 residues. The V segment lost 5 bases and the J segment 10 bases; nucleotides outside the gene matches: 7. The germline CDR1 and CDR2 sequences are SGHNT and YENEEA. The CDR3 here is CASSLGLAGGEEQFF. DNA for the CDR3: TGTGCCAGCAGCCTCGGACTAGCGGGAGGAGAGGAGCAGTTCTTC.

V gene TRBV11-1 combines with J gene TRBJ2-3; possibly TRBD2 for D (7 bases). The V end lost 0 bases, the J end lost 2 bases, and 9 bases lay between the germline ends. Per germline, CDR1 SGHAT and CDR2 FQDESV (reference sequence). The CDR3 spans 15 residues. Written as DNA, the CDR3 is TGTGCCAGCAGCTTAGCGGGGGGGGCCACAGATACGCAGTATTTT. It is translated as CASSLAGGATDTQYF.

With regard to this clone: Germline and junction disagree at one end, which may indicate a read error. CDR3 sequence: CVSSLGDFTNYGYTF. CDR3 DNA sequence: TGTGTCAGCAGCTTAGGGGACTTTACTAACTATGGCTACACCTTC. This chain joins TRBV7-8 and TRBJ1-2; maybe TRBD1 (5 bases). CDR1 and CDR2 (germline): SGHVS, FQNEAQ. There are 15 residues in the CDR3.

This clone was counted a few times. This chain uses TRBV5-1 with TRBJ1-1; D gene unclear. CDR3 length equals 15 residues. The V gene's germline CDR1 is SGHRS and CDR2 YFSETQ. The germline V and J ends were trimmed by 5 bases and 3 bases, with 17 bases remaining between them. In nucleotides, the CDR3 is TGCGCCAGCAGGGGCGGGTCTCAGGACTACACTGAAGCTTTCTTT. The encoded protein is CASRGGSQDYTEAFF.